This T cell receptor beta chain was recovered during a study of cytomegalovirus exposure and HLA in healthy donors. Study-wide results and limits: A later analysis showed TCR association rates differing by HLA locus, peaking at DRB1 and lowest at HLA-C. A later analysis linked a missense variant in DCLRE1C to the trimming of TCR beta V and J genes. Some V segments, including TRBV6-2 and TRBV6-3, were excluded as indistinguishable. According to reports, the classifier identified cytomegalovirus status with high specificity and sensitivity.

Of note for this clone: The antigen remains unidentified.

PCR was performed using 60 Vbeta and 13 Jbeta primers. Produced via immunoSEQ multiplex PCR; TCRdb's table is partial and in-frame only. The data hold roughly 200,000 clones, with around 89% observed a single time. The length of the CDR3 is 18 residues. Germline V gene lookup returns CDR1 LGHNA and CDR2 YNFKEQ. V dropped 1 base and J dropped 2; count of bases not matched to a gene: 11. Sequencing input: PBMCs. J is TRBJ2-7 and V is TRBV4-2; 10 bases are a match to TRBD2. This receptor was identified in a woman under 30 in good health and CMV-seronegative. The CDR3 DNA is TGTGCCAGCAGCCAAGTCGGGACTAGCGAATATTCCGCCTACGAGCAGTACTTC. Translating it yields CASSQVGTSEYSAYEQYF.